These T cell receptor beta chains were read from a single sample in a study of human T cells and chemical hapten exposure. TCRdb recomputed calls from the RACE reads with MiXCR, one row per CDR3 protein. The sample has more than 80,000 distinct CDR3 sequences; around 12% are singletons. The sequencing used whole blood, collected in connection with sensitization to the hapten diphenylcyclopropenone (DPC). Receptors were obtained from a woman between 45 and 65 years old with alopecia areata. Some clones in this sample may be carry-over from other donors' samples. CDR3s include the opening cysteine and the closing phenylalanine or tryptophan. A D gene is named only where the DNA matches it firmly. Only some rows state a clone size, as once, few, many or a class for expanded clones.

DNA,CDR3,D,size,J,V
TGTGCCAGCAGGCCCGGGACTAGCGGGGAAGATACGCAGTATTTT,CASRPGTSGEDTQYF,TRBD2,NA,TRBJ2-3,TRBV12-3/TRBV12-4
TGTGCCAGCAGCCCCAGGACAGGTACCTCTGGGGCCAACGTCCTGACTTTC,CASSPRTGTSGANVLTF,TRBD1,few,TRBJ2-6,TRBV7-6
TGTGCCAGCAGGGAGCCAAACCCAGGGGACGAGCAGTACTTC,CASREPNPGDEQYF,NA,few,TRBJ2-7,TRBV28
TGTGCCAGCAGTCCCGTGTCGGCCGGTGGTGAGCAGTTCTTC,CASSPVSAGGEQFF,NA,many,TRBJ2-1,TRBV7-6
TGTGCCAGCAGTCGCAGGGGGTTTGAAGACATTCAGTACTTC,CASSRRGFEDIQYF,TRBD1,few,TRBJ2-4,TRBV12-3/TRBV12-4
TGTGCCAGCAGCCCCCTGGACGGTACAATTCAGTACTTC,CASSPLDGTIQYF,NA,few,TRBJ2-4,TRBV7-2
TGTGCCAGCAGCCCCTCGACTAGCTCCTACAATGAGCAGTTCTTC,CASSPSTSSYNEQFF,NA,NA,TRBJ2-1,TRBV3-1
TGTGCCAGCAGTTTCAATCGCTTACTGGACAGGATGAACACTGAAGCTTTCTTT,CASSFNRLLDRMNTEAFF,TRBD1,many,TRBJ1-1,TRBV27
TGCAGTGCTCCCCTATTAGGACAGGGGCCTGCCCGAGAGACCCAGTACTTC,CSAPLLGQGPARETQYF,TRBD1,many,TRBJ2-5,TRBV20-1
TGTGCCAGCAGCTTTCAGGAGGGAAATCAGCCCCAGCATTTT,CASSFQEGNQPQHF,NA,NA,TRBJ1-5,TRBV7-2
TGTGCCAGCAGTTTAGACCGGGGAGCTAATGAAAAACTGTTTTTT,CASSLDRGANEKLFF,NA,many,TRBJ1-4,TRBV12-3/TRBV12-4
TGCGCCAGCAGCTTGGCAACAGGGGGCCCATATGGCTACACCTTC,CASSLATGGPYGYTF,TRBD1,NA,TRBJ1-2,TRBV5-1
TGCAGCGTTGAGGGATTAGCCAAAAACATTCAGTACTTC,CSVEGLAKNIQYF,NA,NA,TRBJ2-4,TRBV29-1
TGTGCCAGCAGCCCCCGAATTGCCGGGGAGCTGTTTTTT,CASSPRIAGELFF,NA,NA,TRBJ2-2,TRBV14
TGCGCCAGCAGCTTGGCGGCTAACGAGCAGTACTTC,CASSLAANEQYF,NA,NA,TRBJ2-7,TRBV5-1
TGTGCCAGCAGAGGACAGGTTAACAACTATGGCTACACCTTC,CASRGQVNNYGYTF,TRBD1,NA,TRBJ1-2,TRBV2
TGTGCCAGCTCACCGACGGCAGCGACCAGCTACGAGCAGTACTTC,CASSPTAATSYEQYF,NA,NA,TRBJ2-7,TRBV18
TGTGCCAGCAGCCCCGGACAGGGACCCCAGCATTTT,CASSPGQGPQHF,TRBD1,few,TRBJ1-5,TRBV9
TGTGCCAGCAGTGCCCGGGCCCCCCACGAGCAGTACTTC,CASSARAPHEQYF,NA,NA,TRBJ2-7,TRBV2
TGTGCCAGCAGCAACGCAGGGGGCAGTGGCAATCAGCCCCAGCATTTT,CASSNAGGSGNQPQHF,TRBD1,NA,TRBJ1-5,TRBV3-1
TGTGCCAGCAGCCAAACGACACAGGGGGGCAATCAGCCCCAGCATTTT,CASSQTTQGGNQPQHF,TRBD1,NA,TRBJ1-5,TRBV4-2
TGTGCCAGCAGCCAAGGTTGGGAGCTGTTTTTT,CASSQGWELFF,NA,NA,TRBJ2-2,TRBV3-1
TGTGCCAGCGGGGGGGTTTCCTATAATTCACCCCTCCACTTT,CASGGVSYNSPLHF,NA,many,TRBJ1-6,TRBV28
TGTGCCAGCAGCTTGGAAGAGGGACGGAACACTGAAGCTTTCTTT,CASSLEEGRNTEAFF,NA,few,TRBJ1-1,TRBV5-5
TGTGCCAACAGTCTCGGACAGGGGTGGGAAAACATTCAGTACTTC,CANSLGQGWENIQYF,TRBD1,NA,TRBJ2-4,TRBV12-3/TRBV12-4
TGTGCCAGCAGCTCGATCGGGGGTGGAGAGACCCAGTACTTC,CASSSIGGGETQYF,NA,NA,TRBJ2-5,TRBV7-2
TGTGCCAGCTCTCGTCGACAGGGGGAATCCTATAATTCACCCCTCCACTTT,CASSRRQGESYNSPLHF,TRBD1,NA,TRBJ1-6,TRBV18
TGTGCCAGCAGCCAAGAGGGACATCATGGCTACACCTTC,CASSQEGHHGYTF,NA,many,TRBJ1-2,TRBV12-3/TRBV12-4
TGTGCCAGCAGCTTAGGGGTAGCCTGGACCTACGAGCAGTACTTC,CASSLGVAWTYEQYF,NA,NA,TRBJ2-7,TRBV7-2
TGTGCCAGCAGTCTAGCGTGGGGGACTAGCGGGACGTCCTACGAGCAGTACTTC,CASSLAWGTSGTSYEQYF,TRBD2,few,TRBJ2-7,TRBV7-2
TGTGCCAGCTCACGCTGGGGGGACACTGAAGCTTTCTTT,CASSRWGDTEAFF,NA,few,TRBJ1-1,TRBV18
TGCGCCAGCAGCTTGGAGGAGGGACAGGGATATTCTAGCAATCAGCCCCAGCATTTT,CASSLEEGQGYSSNQPQHF,TRBD1,few,TRBJ1-5,TRBV5-1
TGTGCCAGCAGCTTGCCTAGCGGGGACTCCTACGAGCAGTACTTC,CASSLPSGDSYEQYF,TRBD2,many,TRBJ2-7,TRBV5-6
TGCAGTGCACCTCTGGGGGGCGCGGGGGAAAAACTGTTTTTT,CSAPLGGAGEKLFF,NA,many,TRBJ1-4,TRBV20-1
TGTGCCAGCAGCTCGGGACTAGCGGGGCCAGATACGCAGTATTTT,CASSSGLAGPDTQYF,TRBD2,few,TRBJ2-3,TRBV7-6
TGTGCCAGCAGTGATTTATCTTGGTACGAGCAGTACTTC,CASSDLSWYEQYF,NA,NA,TRBJ2-7,TRBV2
TGTGCCAGCAGCTCCCCCGGCACTGAAGCTTTCTTT,CASSSPGTEAFF,NA,many,TRBJ1-1,TRBV11-2
TGTGCCAGCAGCTTCCCGGGGACCTCTGGGGCCAACGTCCTGACTTTC,CASSFPGTSGANVLTF,NA,once,TRBJ2-6,TRBV5-4
TGTGCCAGCAGTCCCCACAGAATCCCCGGGGAGCTGTTTTTT,CASSPHRIPGELFF,NA,NA,TRBJ2-2,TRBV6-2/TRBV6-3
TGTGCCAGCAGCTTAATAGGGCAGGATGACTATGGCTACACCTTC,CASSLIGQDDYGYTF,NA,few,TRBJ1-2,TRBV7-9